The 24 T cell receptor beta chains reported below all come from one sample, sequenced in a study of blood T cell repertoires in COVID-19. Profiled with immunoSEQ multiplex PCR; TCRdb holds only in-frame clones, not every one. The sample carries around 80,000 clones, under 85% recorded once. Sequencing was performed on peripheral blood. Receptor source: a human donor in a cohort sampled during active COVID-19.

The chain recombines TRBV30 with TRBJ1-2; D may be TRBD1 (5 bases). The V and J ends lost 0 bases and 4 bases respectively, with 12 bases between them. The CDR3 sequence is 14 residues long. CDR1 is GTSNPN and CDR2 is SVGIG in the germline V gene (reference sequence). The CDR3 bases are TGTGCCTGGAGTGTACAAGGGGCGCGCTATGGCTACACCTTC. Its protein is CAWSVQGARYGYTF.

The CDR3 bases are TGCGCCAGCAGCTTGGAGAGACAGGGGGCCACCGGGGAGCTGTTTTTT. This sequence encodes CASSLERQGATGELFF. The rearrangement joins TRBV5-1 to TRBJ2-2, with 10 nucleotides matching TRBD1. This CDR3 is 16 amino acids long. Losses at the gene ends were 0 bases for V and 4 bases for J; bases not matched to a gene: 3. In germline, CDR1 is SGHRS, CDR2 YFSETQ.

This chain joins TRBV5-5 and TRBJ2-7, with 10 bases fitting TRBD2. The CDR3 loop spans 16 amino acids. Germline CDR1 SGHKS, CDR2 YYEKEE (reference sequence). With V trimmed by 2 bases and J by 0 bases, 5 bases remained unmatched. The CDR3 loop reads CASSFTSGDLSYEQYF. For the CDR3, the DNA is TGTGCCAGCAGCTTTACTAGCGGGGATCTCTCCTACGAGCAGTACTTC. The complete variable domain, with remaining parts taken from reference TRBV5-5 and TRBJ2-7, reads DAGVTQSPTHLIKTRGQQVTLRCSPISGHKSVSWYQQVLGQGPQFIFQYYEKEERGRGNFPDRFSARQFPNYSSELNVNALLLGDSALYLCASSFTSGDLSYEQYFGPGTRLTVT.

V and J are TRBV6-2 or TRBV6-3 and TRBJ1-6; D is possibly TRBD1 (6 bases). The germline gives CDR1 MNHEY, CDR2 SVGEGT. V lost 6 bases and J 7 bases, leaving 19 bases between the germline ends. This CDR3 is built from 16 residues. DNA for the CDR3: TGTGCCAGCAGCCTCACACAGGGAACGGGAAATTCACCCCTCCACTTT. Protein sequence: CASSLTQGTGNSPLHF.

This clone was seen more than once but under ten times. V usage is TRBV7-7 and J usage is TRBJ2-3; 9 bases map to TRBD2. The V gene end was trimmed by 1 base and the J gene end by 5 bases; junction bases not matched to a gene: 7. The CDR3 sequence is 16 residues long. Germline loops: CDR1 SSHAT, CDR2 FNYEAQ (reference sequence). The CDR3 loop is CASSLVAGGPLDTQYF. Written as DNA, the CDR3 is TGTGCCAGCAGCTTAGTCGCGGGGGGGCCCCTAGATACGCAGTATTTT.

The chain couples TRBV27 to TRBJ1-5; the D gene is possibly TRBD1 (5 bases). Germline V gives CDR1 MNHEY, CDR2 SMNVEV (reference sequence). This CDR3 contains 13 residues. The V and J ends lost 8 bases and 5 bases respectively, with 13 bases between them. In DNA form, the CDR3 reads TGTGCCAGCCGTGGGGCGTTCTATCAGCCCCAGCATTTT. Amino acid sequence: CASRGAFYQPQHF.

The chain is built from TRBV19 and TRBJ1-4, with D possibly being TRBD1 (5 bases). The V gene lost 4 bases and the J gene lost 11 bases, with 20 bases spanning the gap. Germline assignment: CDR1 LNHDA and CDR2 SQIVND (reference sequence). The CDR3 consists of 15 residues. CDR3 in amino acids: CASSTWDFGPGKLFF. DNA for the CDR3: TGTGCCAGTAGTACCTGGGACTTCGGTCCTGGGAAACTGTTTTTT.

J is TRBJ1-2 and V is TRBV5-1; 7 nucleotides align to TRBD1. CDR1 is SGHRS and CDR2 is YFSETQ in the germline V gene. CDR3 length: 14 amino acids. J lost 7 bases, V lost 3 bases, and 9 bases had no gene match. The CDR3 DNA follows: TGCGCCAGCAGCTCTCGACAGGGCCGGGGTGGCTACACCTTC. Protein product: CASSSRQGRGGYTF.

The chain employs TRBV4-2 and TRBJ2-7, with D possibly TRBD2 on 7 matching bases. Trimming shortened V by 2 bases and J by 2 bases, and 16 bases separated the two germline ends. Germline V gene lookup returns CDR1 LGHNA and CDR2 YNFKEQ. This CDR3 has 16 residues. CDR3 protein: CASSQQGGGGPYEQYF. The CDR3 DNA reads TGTGCCAGCAGCCAACAAGGAGGGGGGGGACCCTACGAGCAGTACTTC.

The V and J genes are TRBV4-2 and TRBJ2-7, with D maybe TRBD1 (5 bases). This CDR3 has 16 residues. Trimming stripped 2 bases from V and 2 bases from J, with 16 bases between. Germline V gives CDR1 LGHNA, CDR2 YNFKEQ. The CDR3 loop reads CASSQPSGRAPYEQYF. The CDR3 DNA reads as TGTGCCAGCAGCCAACCGTCAGGCAGGGCCCCCTACGAGCAGTACTTC.

The CDR3 nucleotides read TGTGCCAGCAGCCGAGGCAATCAGCCCCAGCATTTT. Translation: CASSRGNQPQHF. The gene calls are TRBV12-3 or TRBV12-4 and TRBJ1-5, with D unclear. V gave up 6 bases and J gave up 2 bases, with 5 bases separating them. The CDR3 covers 12 residues.

The rearrangement links TRBV5-4 to TRBJ1-1; D is ambiguous. CDR1 and CDR2 from the germline V gene are SGHNT and YYREEE (reference sequence). V was cut by 2 bases and J by 1 base, with 6 bases left in between. The CDR3 has 13 residues. Here the CDR3 DNA reads TGTGCCAGCAGCTTCCGACAGAACACTGAAGCTTTCTTT. Amino acids: CASSFRQNTEAFF.

Only one count was recorded for this clone. This chain uses TRBV3-1 (or the pseudogene TRBV3-2) with TRBJ2-4; possible D gene TRBD2, 5 bases. V was trimmed by 0 bases and J by 6 bases, leaving 18 bases between them. The CDR3 is made up of 17 amino acids. Per germline, CDR1 LGHDT and CDR2 YNNKEL (reference sequence). CDR3 region: CASSQEVGAGGGNIQYF. CDR3 nucleotides: TGTGCCAGCAGCCAAGAAGTTGGTGCGGGCGGAGGAAACATTCAGTACTTC.

This sequence joins TRBV7-9 and TRBJ2-2; D is undetermined. Germline lookup yields CDR1 SEHNR and CDR2 FQNEAQ (reference sequence). The ends were cut back, 3 bases at V and 7 bases at J, with 12 bases in the middle. The CDR3 has 14 amino acids. The DNA for the CDR3 is TGTGCCAGCAGCTTTTCGAGGATCGGCGGGGAGCTGTTTTTT. Encoded protein: CASSFSRIGGELFF.

This clone appeared a single time. V usage is TRBV5-1 and J usage is TRBJ2-7; 13 bases fit TRBD2. CDR3 length: 17 amino acids. J lost 0 bases, V lost 4 bases, and 7 bases had no gene match. Per germline, CDR1 SGHRS and CDR2 YFSETQ. CDR3 region: CASSHGLAGASSYEQYF. As DNA, the CDR3 is TGCGCCAGCAGCCACGGACTAGCGGGGGCCAGCTCCTACGAGCAGTACTTC.

The chain's CDR3 is CASSQRDLGTGLTDTQYF. Here the CDR3 DNA reads TGTGCCAGCAGCCAAAGGGACTTAGGGACAGGGCTCACAGATACGCAGTATTTT. This sequence joins TRBV3-1 (or the pseudogene TRBV3-2) and TRBJ2-3, with 9 bases identical to TRBD1. Germline assignment: CDR1 LGHDT and CDR2 YNNKEL (reference sequence). V shed 2 bases, J shed 2 bases, and the junction held 11 bases outside the gene matches. The CDR3 contains 18 residues.

V and J are TRBV19 and TRBJ2-2; no clear D gene. This CDR3 has 13 residues. Germline CDR1 and CDR2: LNHDA and SQIVND (reference sequence). Deletions cut 10 bases from V and 6 bases from J, with 15 bases between. The CDR3 here is CATCLVDAGELFF. The CDR3 coding sequence is TGTGCCACCTGCCTAGTAGACGCCGGGGAGCTGTTTTTT.

The V and J genes are TRBV14 and TRBJ1-6, with D possibly TRBD1 on 6 matching bases. Deletions cut 1 base from V and 3 bases from J, with 10 bases between. Germline V lookup: CDR1 SGHDN, CDR2 FVKESK. There are 16 residues in the CDR3. The CDR3 region has the DNA TGTGCCAGCAGCCAAGTACAGGGACACTATAATTCACCCCTCCACTTT. Translated, it gives CASSQVQGHYNSPLHF.

The CDR3 region is CSVEQTGGTSGANVLTF. CDR3 sequence (DNA): TGCAGCGTTGAGCAGACAGGGGGTACCTCTGGGGCCAACGTCCTGACTTTC. The chain employs TRBV29-1 and TRBJ2-6, with 9 bases that match TRBD1. Germline V CDR1 and CDR2: SQVTM, ANQGSEA. The ends lost 3 bases at V and 0 bases at J; junction bases unmatched: 6. The CDR3 is made up of 17 amino acids.

V and J are TRBV7-3 and TRBJ2-2; TRBD2 might be the D (6 bases). This CDR3 comprises 13 residues. The germline V and J ends were trimmed by 5 bases and 6 bases, with 10 bases remaining between them. CDR1 and CDR2 (germline): SGHTA, FQGTGA. DNA of the CDR3: TGTGCCAGCAGCGAACTAGCACCCGGGGAGCTGTTTTTT. Protein: CASSELAPGELFF. Variable domain in full (rest from reference TRBV7-3 and TRBJ2-2): GAGVSQTPSNKVTEKGKYVELRCDPISGHTALYWYRQSLGQGPEFLIYFQGTGAADDSGLPNDRFFAVRPEGSVSTLKIQRTERGDSAVYLCASSELAPGELFFGEGSRLTVL.

The J gene is TRBJ2-5, the V gene TRBV3-1 (or the pseudogene TRBV3-2), with 9 positions matching TRBD1. The germline gives CDR1 LGHDT, CDR2 YNNKEL (reference sequence). This CDR3 region has 15 residues. The junction had 4 bases not matched to a gene; V was cut back by 3 bases and J by 2 bases. DNA of the CDR3: TGTGCCAGCAGCCAGACCGGGACAGGGCAAGAGACCCAGTACTTC. It translates to CASSQTGTGQETQYF.

This clone was recorded only once. The chain is built from TRBV15 and TRBJ2-3; possibly TRBD2 for D (5 bases). Trimming took off 5 bases at V and 0 bases at J, with 9 bases between the two ends. CDR1 and CDR2 from the germline V gene are LNHNV and YYDKDF (reference sequence). This CDR3 comprises 14 residues. The DNA for the CDR3 is TGTGCCACCAGCGGGGAGACCAGCACAGATACGCAGTATTTT. Translating it yields CATSGETSTDTQYF.

The chain combines TRBV7-2 with TRBJ1-2; 7 bases fit TRBD1. CDR1 and CDR2 from the germline V gene are SGHTA and FQGNSA. CDR3 length: 14 amino acids. The trim removed 4 bases at V and 2 bases at J, leaving 4 bases unmatched. The CDR3 DNA follows: TGTGCCAGCAGCTCCCGGACAGGAAACTATGGCTACACCTTC. This codes for CASSSRTGNYGYTF.

This chain connects TRBV15 to TRBJ1-4, with D possibly TRBD1 on 5 matching bases. Between the trimmed V and J ends, which lost 0 bases and 2 bases, there was a span of 7 bases. Germline V lookup: CDR1 LNHNV, CDR2 YYDKDF (reference sequence). The CDR3 is 15 residues long. CDR3 sequence (DNA): TGTGCCACCAGCAGAGATGCAGGGACTAATGAAAAACTGTTTTTT. Encoded protein: CATSRDAGTNEKLFF. Full variable domain (rest looked up from reference TRBV15 and TRBJ1-4): DAMVIQNPRYQVTQFGKPVTLSCSQTLNHNVMYWYQQKSSQAPKLLFHYYDKDFNNEADTPDNFQSRRPNTSFCFLDIRSPGLGDTAMYLCATSRDAGTNEKLFFGSGTQLSVL.